This TCR beta chain was identified in a study of blood T cell repertoires in COVID-19. Only in-frame clones appear in the TCRdb table, and some are missing; sequencing was by immunoSEQ multiplex PCR. Of around 250,000 clones in the sample, about 80% were seen once. Sequencing was carried out using peripheral blood. The sequence was obtained from a man in his thirties or forties who had recovered from COVID-19.

The CDR3 nucleotides are TGTGCCAGCAGCCACCGACTAGCGGGGGTTCTGGGGGCCCAGTACTTC. Amino acid sequence: CASSHRLAGVLGAQYF. The rearrangement links TRBV11-2 to TRBJ2-5, with 12 bases lining up with TRBD2. The CDR3 length is 16 residues. The trim removed 5 bases at V and 9 bases at J, leaving 13 bases unmatched. Germline loops: CDR1 SGHAT, CDR2 FQNNGV.